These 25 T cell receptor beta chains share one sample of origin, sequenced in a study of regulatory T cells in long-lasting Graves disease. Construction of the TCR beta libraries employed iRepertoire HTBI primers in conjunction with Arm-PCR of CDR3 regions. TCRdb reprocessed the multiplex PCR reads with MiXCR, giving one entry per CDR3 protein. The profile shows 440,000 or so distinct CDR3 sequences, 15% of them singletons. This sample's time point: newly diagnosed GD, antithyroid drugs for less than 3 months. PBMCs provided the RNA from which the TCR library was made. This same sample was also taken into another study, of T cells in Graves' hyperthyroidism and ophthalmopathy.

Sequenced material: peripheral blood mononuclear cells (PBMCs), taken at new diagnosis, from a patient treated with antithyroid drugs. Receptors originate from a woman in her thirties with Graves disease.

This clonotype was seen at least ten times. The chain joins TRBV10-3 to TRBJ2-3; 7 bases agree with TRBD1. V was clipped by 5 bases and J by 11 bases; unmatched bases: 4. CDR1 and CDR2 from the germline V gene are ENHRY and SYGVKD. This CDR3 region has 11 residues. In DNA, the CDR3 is TGTGCCATCAGTTTTGACAGGGAGCAGTATTTT. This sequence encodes CAISFDREQYF.

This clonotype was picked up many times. The CDR3, as DNA: TGTGCCAGCAGCTTGGACGTCGGCTCCTACAATGAGCAGTTCTTC. Its protein product is CASSLDVGSYNEQFF. The chain joins TRBV5-5 to TRBJ2-1; no clear D gene. The CDR3 covers 15 residues. Germline CDR1 reads SGHKS; CDR2 reads YYEKEE (reference sequence). Trimming left V 0 bases short and J 0 bases short, with 7 bases between.

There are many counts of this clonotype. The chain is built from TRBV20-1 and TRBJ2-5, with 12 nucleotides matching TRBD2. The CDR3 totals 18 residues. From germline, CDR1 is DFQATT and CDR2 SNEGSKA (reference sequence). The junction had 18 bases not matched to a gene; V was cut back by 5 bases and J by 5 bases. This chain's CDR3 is CSALRAWASGRAEETQYF. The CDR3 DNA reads TGCAGTGCTCTAAGGGCCTGGGCTAGCGGGAGGGCCGAGGAGACCCAGTACTTC.

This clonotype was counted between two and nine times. The DNA of the CDR3 is TGCGCCAGCAGACAACCCCCGGGAGTTCAGTTCTTC. It codes for CASRQPPGVQFF. This rearrangement joins TRBV5-1 to TRBJ2-1, with D possibly being TRBD2 (6 bases). V was pared by 5 bases and J by 13 bases, with 16 bases between. The CDR3 is 12 residues long. The germline CDR1 and CDR2 sequences are SGHRS and YFSETQ.

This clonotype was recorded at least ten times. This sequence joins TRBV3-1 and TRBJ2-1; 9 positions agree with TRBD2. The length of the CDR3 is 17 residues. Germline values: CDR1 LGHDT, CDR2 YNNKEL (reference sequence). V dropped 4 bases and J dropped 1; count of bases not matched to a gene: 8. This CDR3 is CASSPVAGEGSYNEQFF. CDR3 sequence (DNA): TGTGCCAGCAGCCCAGTAGCGGGAGAGGGGTCCTACAATGAGCAGTTCTTC.

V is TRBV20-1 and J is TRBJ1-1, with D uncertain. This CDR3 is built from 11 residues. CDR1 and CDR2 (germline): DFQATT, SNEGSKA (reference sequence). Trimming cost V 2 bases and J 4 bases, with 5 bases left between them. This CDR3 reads CSARQTTEAFF. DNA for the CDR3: TGCAGTGCTAGACAGACCACTGAAGCTTTCTTT.

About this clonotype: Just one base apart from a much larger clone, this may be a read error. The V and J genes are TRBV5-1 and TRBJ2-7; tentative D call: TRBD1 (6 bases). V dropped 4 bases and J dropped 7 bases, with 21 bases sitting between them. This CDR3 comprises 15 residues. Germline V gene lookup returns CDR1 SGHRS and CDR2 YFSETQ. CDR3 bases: TGCGCCAGCAGCGATCGGGCTAGAGGGGGTTGGGAGCAGTACTTC. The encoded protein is CASSDRARGGWEQYF.

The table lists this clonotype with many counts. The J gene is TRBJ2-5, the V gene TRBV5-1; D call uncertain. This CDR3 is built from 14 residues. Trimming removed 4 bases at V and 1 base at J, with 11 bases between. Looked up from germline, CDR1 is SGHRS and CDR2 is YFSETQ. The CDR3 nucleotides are TGCGCCAGCAGCCAACAAGGTACCCAAGAGACCCAGTACTTC. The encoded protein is CASSQQGTQETQYF. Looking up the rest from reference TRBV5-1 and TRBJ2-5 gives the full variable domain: KAGVTQTPRYLIKTRGQQVTLSCSPISGHRSVSWYQQTPGQGLQFLFEYFSETQRNKGNFPGRFSGRQFSNSRSEMNVSTLELGDSALYLCASSQQGTQETQYFGPGTRLLVL.

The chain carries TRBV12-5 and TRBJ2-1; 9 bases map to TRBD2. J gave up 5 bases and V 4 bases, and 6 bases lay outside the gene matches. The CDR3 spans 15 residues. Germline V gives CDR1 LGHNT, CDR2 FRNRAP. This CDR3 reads CASGSLAGPDNEQFF. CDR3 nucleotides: TGTGCTAGTGGTTCTCTAGCGGGACCTGACAATGAGCAGTTCTTC.

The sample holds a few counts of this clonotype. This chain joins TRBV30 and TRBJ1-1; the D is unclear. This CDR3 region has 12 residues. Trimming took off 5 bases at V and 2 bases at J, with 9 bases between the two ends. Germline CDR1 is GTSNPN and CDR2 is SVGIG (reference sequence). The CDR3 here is CAWEQQNTEAFF. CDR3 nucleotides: TGTGCCTGGGAACAGCAAAACACTGAAGCTTTCTTT.

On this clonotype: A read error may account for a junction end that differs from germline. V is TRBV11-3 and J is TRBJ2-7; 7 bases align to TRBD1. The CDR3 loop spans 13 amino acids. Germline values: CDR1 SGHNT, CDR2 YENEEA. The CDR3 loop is CASSSSRTGPLHF. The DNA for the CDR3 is TGTGCCAGCAGCTCATCCCGGACAGGCCCTTTGCACTTC.

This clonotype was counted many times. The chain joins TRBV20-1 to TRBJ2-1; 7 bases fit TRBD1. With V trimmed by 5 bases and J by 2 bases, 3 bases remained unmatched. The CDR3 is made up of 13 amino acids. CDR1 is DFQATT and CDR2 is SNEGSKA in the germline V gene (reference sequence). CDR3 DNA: TGCAGTGCTGAGGGGACAGCCTACAATGAGCAGTTCTTC. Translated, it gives CSAEGTAYNEQFF.

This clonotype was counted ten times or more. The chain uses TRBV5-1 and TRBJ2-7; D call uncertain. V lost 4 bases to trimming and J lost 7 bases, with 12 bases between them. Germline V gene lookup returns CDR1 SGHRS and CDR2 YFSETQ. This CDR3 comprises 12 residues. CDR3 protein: CASSLSTREQYF. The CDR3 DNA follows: TGCGCCAGCAGCCTCTCGACTCGTGAGCAGTACTTC.

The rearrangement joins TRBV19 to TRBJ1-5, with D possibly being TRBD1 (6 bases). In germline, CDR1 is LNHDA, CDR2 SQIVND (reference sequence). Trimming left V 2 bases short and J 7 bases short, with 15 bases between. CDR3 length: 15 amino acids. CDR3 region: CASSIPDRLGQPQHF. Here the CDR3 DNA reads TGTGCCAGTAGTATACCTGACAGGTTGGGCCAGCCCCAGCATTTT.

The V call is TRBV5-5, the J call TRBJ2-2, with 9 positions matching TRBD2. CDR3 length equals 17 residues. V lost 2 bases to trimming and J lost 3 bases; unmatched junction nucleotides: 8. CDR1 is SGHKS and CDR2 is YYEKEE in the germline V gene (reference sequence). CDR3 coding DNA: TGTGCCAGCAGCTTTACTGGATTAGCGGGAGACACCGGGGAGCTGTTTTTT. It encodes CASSFTGLAGDTGELFF.

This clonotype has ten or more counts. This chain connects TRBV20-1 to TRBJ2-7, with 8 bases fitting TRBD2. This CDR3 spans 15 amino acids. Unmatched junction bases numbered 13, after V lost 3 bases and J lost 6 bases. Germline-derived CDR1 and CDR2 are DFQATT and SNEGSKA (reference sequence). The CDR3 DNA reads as TGCAGTGCTAGCCATGGGAGCGGGAGAGGTCGCGAGCAGTACTTC. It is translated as CSASHGSGRGREQYF.

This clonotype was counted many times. CDR3 DNA sequence: TGTGCCAGCAGTCCCCGGACAGGACGAGATGGCTACACCTTC. It codes for CASSPRTGRDGYTF. The V call is TRBV28, the J call TRBJ1-2; 7 positions match TRBD1. V shed 5 bases and J 6 bases; nucleotides not matched to a gene: 9. Germline V gives CDR1 MDHEN, CDR2 SYDVKM. The CDR3 has 14 residues.

CDR3 sequence (DNA): TGTGCCAGCAGCTTAGGGGACGCCTCCCTGCTGGCCAACGTCCTGACTTTC. Amino acids: CASSLGDASLLANVLTF. The chain uses TRBV7-9 and TRBJ2-6; D is tentatively TRBD1 or TRBD2 (5 bases each). Germline V gives CDR1 SEHNR, CDR2 FQNEAQ (reference sequence). Trimming removed 1 base at V and 6 bases at J, with 16 bases between. CDR3 size: 17 residues.

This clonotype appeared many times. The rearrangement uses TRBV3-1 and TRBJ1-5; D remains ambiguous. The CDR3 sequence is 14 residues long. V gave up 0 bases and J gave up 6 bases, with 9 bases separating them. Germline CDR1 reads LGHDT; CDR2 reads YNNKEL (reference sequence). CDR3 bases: TGTGCCAGCAGCCAAGATGCGACAATTCAGCCCCAGCATTTT. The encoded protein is CASSQDATIQPQHF.

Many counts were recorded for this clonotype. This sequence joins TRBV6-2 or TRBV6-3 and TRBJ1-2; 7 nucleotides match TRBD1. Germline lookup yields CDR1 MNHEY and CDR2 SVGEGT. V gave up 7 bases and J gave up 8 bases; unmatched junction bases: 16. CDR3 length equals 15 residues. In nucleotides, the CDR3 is TGTGCCAGCACTCCCGTCGTAAAGGGGGCAGGCGGCTACACCTTC. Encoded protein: CASTPVVKGAGGYTF.

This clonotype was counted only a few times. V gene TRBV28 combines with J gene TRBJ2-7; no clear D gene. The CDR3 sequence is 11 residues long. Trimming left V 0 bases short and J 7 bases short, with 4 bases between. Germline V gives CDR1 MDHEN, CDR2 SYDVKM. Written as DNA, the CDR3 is TGTGCCAGCAGTTTATGGGGGGAGCAGTACTTC. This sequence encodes CASSLWGEQYF.

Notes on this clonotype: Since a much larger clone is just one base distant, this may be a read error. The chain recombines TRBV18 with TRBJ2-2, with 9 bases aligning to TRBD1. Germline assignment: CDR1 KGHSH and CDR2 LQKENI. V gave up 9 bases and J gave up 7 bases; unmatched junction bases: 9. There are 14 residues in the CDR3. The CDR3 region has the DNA TGTGCCAGATCCACCGGGACAGGGATCGGGGAGCTGTTTTTT. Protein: CARSTGTGIGELFF.

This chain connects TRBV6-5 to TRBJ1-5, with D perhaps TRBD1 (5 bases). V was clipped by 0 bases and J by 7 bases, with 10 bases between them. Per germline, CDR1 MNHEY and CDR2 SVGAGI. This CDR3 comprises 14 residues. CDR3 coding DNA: TGTGCCAGCAGTTACTCGTCTGGGGGACAGCCCCAGCATTTT. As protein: CASSYSSGGQPQHF.

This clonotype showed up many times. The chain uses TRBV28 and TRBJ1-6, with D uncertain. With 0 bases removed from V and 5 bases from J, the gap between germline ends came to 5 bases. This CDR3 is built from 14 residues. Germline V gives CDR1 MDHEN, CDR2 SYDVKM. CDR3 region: CASSLWRNNSPLHF. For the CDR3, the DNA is TGTGCCAGCAGTTTATGGCGTAATAATTCACCCCTCCACTTT.

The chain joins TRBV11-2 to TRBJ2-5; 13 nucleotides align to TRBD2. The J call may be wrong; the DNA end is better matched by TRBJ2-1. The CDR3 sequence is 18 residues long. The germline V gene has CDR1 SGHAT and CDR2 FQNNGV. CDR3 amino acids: CASSSLLAGGPPYNEQFF. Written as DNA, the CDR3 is TGTGCCAGCAGCTCGCTACTAGCGGGAGGGCCCCCATACAATGAGCAGTTCTTC.